These T cell receptor beta chains were read from a single sample in a study of T cell repertoires in cytomegalovirus infection. TCRdb recomputed calls from the reads with MiXCR, one row per CDR3 protein. The sample holds 560,000 or so distinct CDR3 sequences, 16% seen once. Specimen: CD8+ T cells from PBMCs. Every receptor here comes from a human donor in good health (CMV status not recorded). Some clones in this sample may be carry-over from other donors' samples. The CDR3 runs from the conserved cysteine through the conserved F or W. The D gene is left open where the match is weak. Some rows have no size entry. The others give once, few or many, or a class for an expanded clone.

TRBJ1-5 TRBD1 few TRBV24-1 CATSDRQGLGQPQHF TGTGCCACCAGTGACCGACAGGGGTTAGGTCAGCCCCAGCATTTT
TRBJ2-2 - - TRBV29-1 CSVAVVGDRGELFF TGCAGCGTTGCAGTAGTCGGGGATAGGGGGGAGCTGTTTTTT
TRBJ1-6 - many TRBV11-2 CASSLDPLRALHF TGTGCCAGCAGCTTAGATCCCCTAAGGGCCCTCCACTTT
TRBJ1-1 - many TRBV7-9 CASSLDLFIKGHTEAFF TGTGCCAGCAGCTTAGACCTCTTTATTAAGGGGCACACTGAAGCTTTCTTT
TRBJ1-1 - many TRBV5-6 CASSQGFSGLNTEAFF TGTGCCAGCAGCCAGGGATTCTCAGGGTTGAACACTGAAGCTTTCTTT
TRBJ2-1 - many TRBV7-6 CASSPPGPASREQFF TGTGCCAGCAGCCCGCCGGGACCGGCGTCGCGAGAGCAGTTCTTC
TRBJ2-1 TRBD2 many TRBV12-3/TRBV12-4 CASRGLAGNYNEQFF TGTGCCAGCAGGGGACTAGCGGGGAACTACAATGAGCAGTTCTTC
TRBJ1-2 - - TRBV7-3 CASARAGDTYGYTF TGTGCCAGCGCTCGGGCTGGGGACACCTATGGCTACACCTTC
TRBJ1-5 TRBD1 - TRBV2 CASSWTGMSNQPQHF TGTGCCAGCAGTTGGACAGGGATGAGCAATCAGCCCCAGCATTTT
TRBJ2-1 TRBD2 once TRBV27 CASRAGLPYNEQFF TGTGCCAGCAGAGCGGGACTCCCCTACAATGAGCAGTTCTTC
TRBJ2-2 - few TRBV7-3 CASSLIYGGLGELFF TGTGCCAGCAGCTTAATTTACGGAGGGCTCGGGGAGCTGTTTTTT
TRBJ2-5 - many TRBV7-9 CASSSQGRRETQYF TGTGCCAGCAGCAGCCAGGGTAGGAGAGAGACCCAGTACTTC
TRBJ1-5 - - TRBV5-1 CASSLDGRASNQPQHF TGCGCAAGCAGCTTGGATGGAAGGGCTAGCAATCAGCCCCAGCATTTT
TRBJ2-2 TRBD2 few TRBV10-3 CAISEISGGATGELFF TGTGCCATCAGTGAGATTAGCGGGGGGGCAACCGGGGAGCTGTTTTTT
TRBJ2-5 TRBD1 - TRBV20-1 CSAKTGVETQYF TGCAGTGCCAAGACAGGGGTGGAGACCCAGTACTTC
TRBJ1-2 - many TRBV7-9 CASSPRDLKGVLRGYTF TGTGCCAGCAGCCCACGAGACCTCAAGGGCGTGCTGCGAGGCTACACCTTC
TRBJ2-1 - many TRBV7-9 CASSSSLANEQFF TGTGCCAGCAGCTCCTCACTCGCCAATGAGCAGTTCTTC
TRBJ2-7 - - TRBV20-1 CSAKSQDISYEQYF TGCAGTGCTAAGTCCCAGGACATCTCCTACGAGCAGTACTTC
TRBJ2-4 TRBD2 few TRBV29-1 CSAAGGTKNIQYF TGCAGCGCCGCGGGAGGTACCAAAAACATTCAGTACTTC
TRBJ2-7 - few TRBV27 CASSLDPSASLYEQYF TGTGCCAGCAGTTTAGACCCTAGCGCGAGTCTCTACGAGCAGTACTTC
TRBJ2-1 TRBD2 few TRBV11-3 CASSSNPAGGGYNEQFF TGTGCCAGCAGCTCAAACCCAGCGGGGGGGGGCTACAATGAGCAGTTCTTC
TRBJ2-7 TRBD1 many TRBV28 CASRNRQGTYEQYF TGTGCCAGCAGAAATCGACAGGGTACCTACGAGCAGTACTTC
TRBJ2-3 - - TRBV27 CASSRGPIDTQYF TGTGCCAGCAGCAGGGGCCCCATTGATACGCAGTATTTT
TRBJ2-4 - - TRBV12-3/TRBV12-4 CASSLGSSVTSSKNIQYF TGTGCCAGCAGTTTAGGCTCTAGCGTGACATCGTCAAAAAACATTCAGTACTTC
TRBJ1-3 - few TRBV3-1 CASSQALASAFGNTIYF TGTGCCAGCAGCCAAGCGTTAGCCAGTGCCTTTGGAAACACCATATATTTT
TRBJ1-5 - many TRBV6-6 CASSYSNWGVNQPQHF TGTGCCAGCAGTTACTCGAATTGGGGGGTGAATCAGCCCCAGCATTTT